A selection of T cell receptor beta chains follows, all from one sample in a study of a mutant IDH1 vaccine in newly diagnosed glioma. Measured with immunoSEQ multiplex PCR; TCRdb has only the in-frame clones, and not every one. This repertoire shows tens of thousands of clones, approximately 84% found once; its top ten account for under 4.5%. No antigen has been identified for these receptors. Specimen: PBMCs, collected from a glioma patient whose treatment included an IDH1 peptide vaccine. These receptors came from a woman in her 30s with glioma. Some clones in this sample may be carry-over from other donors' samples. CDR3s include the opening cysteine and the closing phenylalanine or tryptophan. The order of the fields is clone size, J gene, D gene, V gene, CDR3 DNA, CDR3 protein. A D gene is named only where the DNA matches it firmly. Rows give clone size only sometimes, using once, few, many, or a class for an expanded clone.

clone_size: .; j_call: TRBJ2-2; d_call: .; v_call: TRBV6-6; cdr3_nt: TGTGCCAGCAGTCCCTATAGGGCGAACACCGGGGAGCTGTTTTTT; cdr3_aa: CASSPYRANTGELFF
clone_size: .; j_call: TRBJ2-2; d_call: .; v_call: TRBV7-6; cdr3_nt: TGTGCCAGCAGCTTTCGGCAAAACACCGGGGAGCTGTTTTTT; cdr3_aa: CASSFRQNTGELFF
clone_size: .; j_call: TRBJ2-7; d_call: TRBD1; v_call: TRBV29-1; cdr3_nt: TGCAGCGTTGAAGAGGGACAGGGGGGATACGAGCAGTACTTC; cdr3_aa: CSVEEGQGGYEQYF
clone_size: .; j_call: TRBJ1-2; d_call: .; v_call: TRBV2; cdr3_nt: TGTGCCAGCAGTGAGGTTCTTTATGGCTACACCTTC; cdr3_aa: CASSEVLYGYTF
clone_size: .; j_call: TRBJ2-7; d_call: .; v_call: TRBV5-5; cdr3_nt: TGTGCCAGCAGCCAGGGGTCATCAGGTGGGGAGCAGTACTTC; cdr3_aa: CASSQGSSGGEQYF
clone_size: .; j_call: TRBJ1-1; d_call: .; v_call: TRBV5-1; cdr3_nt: TGCGCCAGCAGCTCAGGAGGGGGAATGAACACTGAAGCTTTCTTT; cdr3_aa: CASSSGGGMNTEAFF
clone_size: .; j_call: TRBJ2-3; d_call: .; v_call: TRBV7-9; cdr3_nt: TGTGCCAGCAGCTACCGGAGCAGTACGCAGTATTTT; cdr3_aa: CASSYRSSTQYF
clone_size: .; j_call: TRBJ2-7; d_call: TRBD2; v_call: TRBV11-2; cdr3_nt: TGTGCCAGCAGCGGAGGGATCGGGAGGGCCGGGTCCTACGAGCAGTACTTC; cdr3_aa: CASSGGIGRAGSYEQYF
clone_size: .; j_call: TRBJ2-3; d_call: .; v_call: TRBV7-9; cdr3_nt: TGTGCCAGCAGCTTAGCCGCGGCATACACCGATACGCAGTATTTT; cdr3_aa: CASSLAAAYTDTQYF
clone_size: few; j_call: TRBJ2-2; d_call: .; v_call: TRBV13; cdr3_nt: TGTGCCAGCAGCTTGCGGGGACAGAACACCGGGGAGCTGTTTTTT; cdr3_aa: CASSLRGQNTGELFF
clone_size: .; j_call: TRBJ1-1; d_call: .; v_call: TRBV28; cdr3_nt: TGTGCCAGCAGTCCTATGGGAACTGAAGCTTTCTTT; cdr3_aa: CASSPMGTEAFF
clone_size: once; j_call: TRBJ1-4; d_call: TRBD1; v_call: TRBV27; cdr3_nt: TGTGCCAGCAGTTTCTGGCAGGGGGAGAAACTGTTTTTT; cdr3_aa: CASSFWQGEKLFF
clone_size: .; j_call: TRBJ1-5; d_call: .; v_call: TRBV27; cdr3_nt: TGTGCCAGCAGTTTATCAGGGAATAGCAATCAGCCCCAGCATTTT; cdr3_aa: CASSLSGNSNQPQHF
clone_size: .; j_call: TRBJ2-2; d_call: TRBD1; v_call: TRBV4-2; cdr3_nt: TGTGCCAGCAGCCAAGTGCCGGGACAGGGAGCGAACACCGGGGAGCTGTTTTTT; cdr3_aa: CASSQVPGQGANTGELFF
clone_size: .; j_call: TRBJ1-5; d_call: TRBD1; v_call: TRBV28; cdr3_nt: TGTGCCAGCAGTTTACCCCGGGACAGGGGAATTATAAGCAATCAGCCCCAGCATTTT; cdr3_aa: CASSLPRDRGIISNQPQHF
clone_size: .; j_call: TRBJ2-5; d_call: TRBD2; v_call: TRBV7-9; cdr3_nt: TGTGCCAGCAGCTCGGGACTAGCGGGGATGGAAGAGACCCAGTACTTC; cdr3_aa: CASSSGLAGMEETQYF
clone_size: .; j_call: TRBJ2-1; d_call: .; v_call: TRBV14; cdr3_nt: TGTGCCAGCAGCCAGCTGTCCTACAATGAGCAGTTCTTC; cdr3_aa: CASSQLSYNEQFF
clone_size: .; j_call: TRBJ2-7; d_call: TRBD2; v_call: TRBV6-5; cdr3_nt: TGTGCCAGCAGTTACGGGGAGGGCTTCTACGAGCAGTACTTC; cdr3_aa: CASSYGEGFYEQYF
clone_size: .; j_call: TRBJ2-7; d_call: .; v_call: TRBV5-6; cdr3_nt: TGTGCCAGCAGCTTGGGAGGCGGACCCTACGAGCAGTACTTC; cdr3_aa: CASSLGGGPYEQYF
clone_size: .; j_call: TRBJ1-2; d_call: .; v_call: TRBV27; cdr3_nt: TGTGCCAGCAGTTTATCCCCCTCCGGTGGCTACACCTTC; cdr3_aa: CASSLSPSGGYTF
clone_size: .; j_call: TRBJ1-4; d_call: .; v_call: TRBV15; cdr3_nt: TGTGCCACCAGCAGAGATAGGGGCTCAGGTGAAAAACTGTTTTTT; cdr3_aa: CATSRDRGSGEKLFF
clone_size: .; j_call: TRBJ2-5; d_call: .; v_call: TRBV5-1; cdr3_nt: TGCGCCAGCAGCTTGGGGGGAGGACAAGAGACCCAGTACTTC; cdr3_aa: CASSLGGGQETQYF
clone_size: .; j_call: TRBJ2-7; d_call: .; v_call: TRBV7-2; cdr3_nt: TGTGCCAGCAGCCAGGGGCTGTACGAGCAGTACTTC; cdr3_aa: CASSQGLYEQYF
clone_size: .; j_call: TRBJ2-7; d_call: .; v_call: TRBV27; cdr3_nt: TGTGCCAGCAGTCCCGCCCCGGGGGCCCCCTACGAGCAGTACTTC; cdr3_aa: CASSPAPGAPYEQYF